This entry describes one T cell receptor beta chain. This clone came up a few times. It lacks a known antigen. Per-nucleotide qualities are absent, and no much larger clonotype sits a single base away. The germline V gene gives CDR1 as SGHRS and CDR2 as YFSETQ. Unmatched junction bases come to 13, with V trimmed by 4 bases and J by 1 base. Counted from cysteine to phenylalanine, this CDR3 has 17 amino acids. CDR3 DNA only is kept here, 51 bases in frame from base 1. This specimen belongs to a study of blood T cell repertoires in COVID-19 (TCRdb year 2020). Study-level background: Samples from collaborators originated in the United States, Italy and Spain and spanned both the acute and convalescent phases of COVID-19. Where HLA class I and class II types were available, the types were taken from metadata supplied by the sample provider, not from assay-based typing. Deeply sampled blood TCRbeta repertoires from subjects exposed to, actively infected with, or recovered from COVID-19 were included in the dataset. The prospective study material was composed of cDNA or gDNA derived from T cells, B-cell-depleted T cells, or PBMCs. Nearly every sample came with metadata listing a de-identified subject ID, COVID-19 status, age in years and sex. The samples were drawn from the first 160 participants of the ongoing ImmuneRACE study and from 1,254 subjects provided by 6 global collaborators. The repertoires were released in a freely available public database meant as a resource for research on the immune response to SARS-CoV-2.

Enrolling through a virtual design, the prospective study's participants ranged in age from about 18 to 89 years and lived across roughly 23 United States geographic areas. Cohort assignment in the prospective study relied on participant-reported clinical history from a screening survey and a study questionnaire. In the prospective study, mobile phlebotomists collected whole blood, serum and a nasopharyngeal or oropharyngeal swab from each participant. Participants in the prospective study had the option to provide additional blood draws and questionnaires over an approximately two-month period. Before DNA extraction, prospective study blood samples were shipped either frozen or at room temperature. Overall study results and their limits: The amount of clinical and demographic metadata varied by source and participant and was provided uncurated.

TCRbeta CDR3 regions were amplified from genomic DNA by means of the immunoSEQ Assay, a bias-controlled multiplex PCR. The original pipeline was this. The number of nucleated cells in each sample was estimated by amplification of reference gene primers within the assay. To quantify the absolute abundance of each unique TCRbeta CDR3 rearrangement, sequence reads were collapsed and filtered. For each sample, productive Simpson clonality was calculated by taking the square root of Simpson's diversity index across productive rearrangements. TCRdb provides this immuneACCESS table in a form limited to in-frame rearrangements. Some clones are lacking; in checked studies, under half of them reflect an unresolved V gene, and why the rest are absent is not known. V, J and clone size reflect that table, while D and trimming were determined from the DNA. Present in this sample are 150,000 to 200,000 clones, over 70% of which were seen just once. 3.6% of the sample rests with the top ten.

In this chain, TRBV5-1 is recombined with TRBJ1-1; 7 central bases correspond to TRBD1. The TCR sequence derives from a woman between 50 and 59 years old in a cohort exposed to, infected with or recovered from COVID-19 (not recorded which). The sample consisted of PBMCs or T cells enriched from blood (not recorded which). The DNA is as follows: TGCGCCAGCAGCCCCAGGACAGGAACCACCCGGAACACTGAAGCTTTCTTT. It specifies CASSPRTGTTRNTEAFF.